This T cell receptor (beta chain) was identified during a study of blood T cell repertoires in COVID-19. Study information: There were acute and convalescent COVID-19 samples, and they came from the United States, Italy and Spain.

Repertoires were generated with immunoSEQ multiplex PCR, while TCRdb's copy carries only in-frame clones and drops some. The repertoire holds under 250,000 clones, with approximately 85% as singletons. V dropped 3 bases and J dropped 2 bases, with 10 bases sitting between them. In germline, CDR1 is SGHTA, CDR2 FQGNSA. The CDR3 runs to 14 residues. The clonotype comes from a woman in her 70s with acute or convalescent COVID-19. The sequencing input was peripheral blood. V gene TRBV7-2 combines with J gene TRBJ1-2; maybe TRBD1 (6 bases). The CDR3 region is CASSLFTGNYGYTF. CDR3 sequence (DNA): TGTGCCAGCAGCTTGTTTACAGGGAACTATGGCTACACCTTC.